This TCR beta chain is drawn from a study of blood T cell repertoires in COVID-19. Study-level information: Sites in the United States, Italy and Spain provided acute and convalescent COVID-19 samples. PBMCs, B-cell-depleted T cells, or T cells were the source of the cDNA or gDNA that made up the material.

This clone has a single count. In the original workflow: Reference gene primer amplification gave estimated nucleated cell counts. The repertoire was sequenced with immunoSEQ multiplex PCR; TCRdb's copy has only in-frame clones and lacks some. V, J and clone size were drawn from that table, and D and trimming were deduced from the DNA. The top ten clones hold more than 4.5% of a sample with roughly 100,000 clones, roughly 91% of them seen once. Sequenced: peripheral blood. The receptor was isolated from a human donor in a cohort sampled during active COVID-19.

CDR3 sequence (DNA): TGCGCCAGCAGCTTGGCCGTGTTGGGGGAAACGGGGAGGGAGCAGTACTTC. This translates into CASSLAVLGETGREQYF. The gene calls are TRBV5-1 and TRBJ2-7; possible D gene TRBD2, 6 bases. Germline V gene lookup returns CDR1 SGHRS and CDR2 YFSETQ. The CDR3 runs 17 residues. Trimming took 0 bases from V and 7 from J, leaving 23 bases between them.